This T cell receptor beta chain appears in the sequencing data of a study of cytomegalovirus exposure and HLA in healthy donors. Study-wide results and caveats: In the analysis, some V segments, TRBV6-2 and TRBV6-3 included, were excluded as indistinguishable. HLA-A and HLA-B allele assignments for most subjects were reportedly predicted accurately using TCR beta sequences. For cytomegalovirus status, the classifier reportedly gave diagnoses with high specificity and sensitivity. Cytomegalovirus association was assigned to around 150 TCR beta chains.

Notes on this clone: Its antigen is not known.

The CDR3 runs to 16 residues. Trimming stripped 0 bases from V and 0 bases from J, with 6 bases between. Germline loops: CDR1 MNHEY, CDR2 SVGAGI. The PCR used 60 Vbeta and 13 Jbeta primers. Using immunoSEQ multiplex PCR, the repertoire was profiled, and TCRdb retains in-frame clones only, with some absent. This table holds about 69,000 clones, 65% to 75% found once. This clonotype was sampled from a woman in her fifties or sixties in good health and CMV-seropositive. J is TRBJ1-6 and V is TRBV6-5; TRBD1 is a possible D gene (5 bases). The sample comprised PBMCs. The CDR3 DNA reads as TGTGCCAGCAGTTACTCAGGGGCCTCCTATAATTCACCCCTCCACTTT. It codes for CASSYSGASYNSPLHF.